This TCR beta chain is from a study of cytomegalovirus exposure and HLA in healthy donors. Researchers ran the PCR with 60 Vbeta and 13 Jbeta primers. The repertoire was sequenced with immunoSEQ multiplex PCR; TCRdb's copy has only in-frame clones and lacks some. The sample lists about 140,000 clones, roughly 80% occurring once. CDR3 length: 14 residues. V lost 4 bases and J lost 5, with 12 bases in between. Germline values: CDR1 KGHSH, CDR2 LQKENI. Sequences were obtained from PBMCs. The chain uses TRBV18 and TRBJ1-5; perhaps TRBD1 as D (5 bases). This receptor was taken from a man aged 40-49 years in good health and CMV-seropositive. CDR3 residues: CASSLIGGYQPQHF. The CDR3 DNA follows: TGTGCCAGCTCACTAATCGGGGGGTATCAGCCCCAGCATTTT.